Listed below are T cell receptor beta chains from one sample, sequenced in a study of early T cells in non-severe SARS-CoV-2 infection. TCRdb re-called the 5' RACE reads with MiXCR, one entry per CDR3 protein. The table has around 29,000 distinct CDR3 sequences, 5% to 6% seen once. The sequenced material came from whole blood. These receptors came from an adult who was a healthcare worker with PCR-confirmed SARS-CoV-2 infection or an uninfected control (not recorded which). The conserved cysteine and the conserved F or W are not part of the CDR3 here.

cdr3_aa	v_call	j_call
ATHYVGDSNQPQH	TRBV19	TRBJ1-5
ASSSPFGSGYKETQY	TRBV7-2	TRBJ2-5
SVGGDGELF	TRBV29-1	TRBJ2-2
ASSLQLDTEAF	TRBV11-2	TRBJ1-1
SARGNTGATNEKLF	TRBV20-1	TRBJ1-4
SASPSATNEKLF	TRBV20-1	TRBJ1-4
ASSYDTFYGYT	TRBV6-5	TRBJ1-2
SARQGGLSGYT	TRBV20-1	TRBJ1-2
ASSELQGFTEAF	TRBV6-6	TRBJ1-1
ASSPEGSGNTIY	TRBV18	TRBJ1-3
SAPLDPLNEQF	TRBV20-1	TRBJ2-1
ASSPLGLAGHNEQF	TRBV18	TRBJ2-1
SAGSSTDTQY	TRBV20-1	TRBJ2-3
ASSSGQGSYGYT	TRBV28	TRBJ1-2
ASSSLTSGTTDTQY	TRBV5-4	TRBJ2-3
AGNTGRADTQY	TRBV2	TRBJ2-3
ASSTGSYEQY	TRBV28	TRBJ2-7
SAKTSGDYNEQF	TRBV20-1	TRBJ2-1
ASSYPGGVEAF	TRBV6-5	TRBJ1-1
ASSYYGRGADTQY	TRBV6-5	TRBJ2-3
ASSTPRQNYGYT	TRBV7-9	TRBJ1-2
ASSFDRDGYT	TRBV7-9	TRBJ1-2
ASSLSVEQY	TRBV7-9	TRBJ2-7
ASSLAAASSYNEQF	TRBV7-6	TRBJ2-1
ASSLIGGSYNEQF	TRBV7-3	TRBJ2-1
ASSPGLAGFNEQF	TRBV18	TRBJ2-1
SADSGRGVDTQY	TRBV20-1	TRBJ2-3
ASSPGGRAYEQY	TRBV18	TRBJ2-7
ASSPGRGAEPQH	TRBV6-5	TRBJ1-5
ASSPVGQGAKDTEAF	TRBV5-1	TRBJ1-1
ASSFLAGQF	TRBV7-9	TRBJ2-1
ASSLRAGEGYNEQF	TRBV7-6	TRBJ2-1
SARAEGANEKLF	TRBV20-1	TRBJ1-4
ASSYSTGGLSSYNEQF	TRBV27	TRBJ2-1
ASSPPSGSETQY	TRBV18	TRBJ2-5
SVWDTLYEQY	TRBV29-1	TRBJ2-7
ASTSGNEQF	TRBV10-3	TRBJ2-1
ASSEEGLADQETQY	TRBV6-1	TRBJ2-5
ASSPGARTEAF	TRBV7-2	TRBJ1-1
ASSEGNVAPGEQF	TRBV2	TRBJ2-1
ASSATHSGTPSEQY	TRBV7-6	TRBJ2-7
SVQTGSSTDTQY	TRBV29-1	TRBJ2-3
SARTANTEAF	TRBV29-1	TRBJ1-1
SAKRLEGYEQY	TRBV20-1	TRBJ2-7
SVDSGPRSSTDTQY	TRBV29-1	TRBJ2-3
ATSRDWGTGGFSNQPQH	TRBV15	TRBJ1-5
ASSLGAVNYGYT	TRBV7-9	TRBJ1-2